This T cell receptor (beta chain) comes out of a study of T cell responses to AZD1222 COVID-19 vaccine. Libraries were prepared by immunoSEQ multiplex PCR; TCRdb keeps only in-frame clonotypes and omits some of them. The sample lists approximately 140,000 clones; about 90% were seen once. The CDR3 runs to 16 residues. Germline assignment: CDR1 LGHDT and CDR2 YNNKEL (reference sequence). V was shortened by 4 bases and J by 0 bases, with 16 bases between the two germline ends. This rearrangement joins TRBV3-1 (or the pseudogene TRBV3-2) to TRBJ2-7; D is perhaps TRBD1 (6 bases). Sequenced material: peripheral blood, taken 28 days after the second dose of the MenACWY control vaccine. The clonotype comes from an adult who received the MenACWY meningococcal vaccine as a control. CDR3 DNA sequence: TGTGCCAGCAGCCTCGCGACAGGCTTTCTCTCCTACGAGCAGTACTTC. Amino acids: CASSLATGFLSYEQYF.